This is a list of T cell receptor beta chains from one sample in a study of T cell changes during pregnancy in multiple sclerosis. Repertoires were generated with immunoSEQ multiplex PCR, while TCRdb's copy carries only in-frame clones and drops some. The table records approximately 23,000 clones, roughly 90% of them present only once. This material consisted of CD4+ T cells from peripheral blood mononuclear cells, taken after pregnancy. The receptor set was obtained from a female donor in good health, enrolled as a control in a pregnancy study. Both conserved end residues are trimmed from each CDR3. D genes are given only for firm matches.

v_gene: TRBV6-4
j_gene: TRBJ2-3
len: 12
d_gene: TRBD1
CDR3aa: ASPDRGRSDTQY

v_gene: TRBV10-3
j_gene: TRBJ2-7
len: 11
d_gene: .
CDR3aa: AISESRGYEQY

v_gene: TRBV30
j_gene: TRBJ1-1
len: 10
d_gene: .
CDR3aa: AWNRMNTEAF

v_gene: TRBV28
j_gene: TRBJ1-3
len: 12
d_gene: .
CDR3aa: ASTEGGSGNTIY

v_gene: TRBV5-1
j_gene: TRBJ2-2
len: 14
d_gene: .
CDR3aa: ASKVQDINAAGELF

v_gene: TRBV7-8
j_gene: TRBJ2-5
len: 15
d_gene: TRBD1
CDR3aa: ASSIPGETGTGETQY

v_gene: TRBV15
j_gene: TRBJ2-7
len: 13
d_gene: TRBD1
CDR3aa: ATSRGLQGAYEQY

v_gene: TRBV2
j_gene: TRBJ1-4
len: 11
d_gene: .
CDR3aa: ASSWAGAEKLF

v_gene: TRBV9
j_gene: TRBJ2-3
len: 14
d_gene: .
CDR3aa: ASSSSAGVGADTQY

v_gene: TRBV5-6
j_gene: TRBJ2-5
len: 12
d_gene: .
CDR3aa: ASSWGLNKETQY

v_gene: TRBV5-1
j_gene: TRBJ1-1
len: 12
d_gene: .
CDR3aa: ASSLIQGRTEAF

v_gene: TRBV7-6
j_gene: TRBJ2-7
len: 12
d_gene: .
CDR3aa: ASSLALSGFEQY

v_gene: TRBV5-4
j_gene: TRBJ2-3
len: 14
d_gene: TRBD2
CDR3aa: ASSARLAGITDTQY

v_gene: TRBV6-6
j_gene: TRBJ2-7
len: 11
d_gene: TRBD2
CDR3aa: ASNSGPSYEQY

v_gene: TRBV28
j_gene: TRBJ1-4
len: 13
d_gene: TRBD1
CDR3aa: ASSYQAGGIEKLF

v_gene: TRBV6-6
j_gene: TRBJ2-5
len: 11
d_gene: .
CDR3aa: ASRERHQETQY

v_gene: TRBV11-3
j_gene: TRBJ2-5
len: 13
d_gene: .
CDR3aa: ASSLDGGRGETQY

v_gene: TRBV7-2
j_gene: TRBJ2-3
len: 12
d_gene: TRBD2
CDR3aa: ASRQGTSQDTQY

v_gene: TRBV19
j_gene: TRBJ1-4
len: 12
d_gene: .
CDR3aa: ASKRTATNEKLF

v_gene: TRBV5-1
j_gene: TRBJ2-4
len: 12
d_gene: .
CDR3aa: ASSQGSGKNIQY

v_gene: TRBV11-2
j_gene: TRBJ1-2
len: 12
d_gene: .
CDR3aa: AIRPSGFNYGYT

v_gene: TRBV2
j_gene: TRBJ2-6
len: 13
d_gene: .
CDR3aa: AGGQQSSGANVLT

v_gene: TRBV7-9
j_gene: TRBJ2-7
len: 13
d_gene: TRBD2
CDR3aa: ASSLGSGASYEQY

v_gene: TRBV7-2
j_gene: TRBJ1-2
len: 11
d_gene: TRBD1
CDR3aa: ASSSGQGGGYT

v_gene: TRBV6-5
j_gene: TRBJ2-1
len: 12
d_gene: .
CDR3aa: ASRQGVTYNEQF

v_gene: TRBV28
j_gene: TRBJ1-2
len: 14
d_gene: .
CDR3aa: ASSLWAGSTNYGYT

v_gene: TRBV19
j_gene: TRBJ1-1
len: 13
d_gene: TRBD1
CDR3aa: ASSDRGRFAAEAF

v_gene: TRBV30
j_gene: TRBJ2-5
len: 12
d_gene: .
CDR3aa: AWRGLWAKETQY

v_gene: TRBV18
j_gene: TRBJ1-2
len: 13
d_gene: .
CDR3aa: ASSLEQGVIYGYT

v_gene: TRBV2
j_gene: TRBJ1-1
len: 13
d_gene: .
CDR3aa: ASSPRGQGNTEAF

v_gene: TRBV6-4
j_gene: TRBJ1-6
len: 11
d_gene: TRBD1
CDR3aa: ASSETGGSPLH

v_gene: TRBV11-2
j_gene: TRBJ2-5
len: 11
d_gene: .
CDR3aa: ASTSQIEETQY

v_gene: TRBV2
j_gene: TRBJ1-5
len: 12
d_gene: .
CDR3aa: ASSTNTGLQPQH

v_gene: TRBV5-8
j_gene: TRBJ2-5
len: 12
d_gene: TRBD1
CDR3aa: ASNAGTGGETQY

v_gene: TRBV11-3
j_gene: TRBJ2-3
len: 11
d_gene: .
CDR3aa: ASSKLGADTQY

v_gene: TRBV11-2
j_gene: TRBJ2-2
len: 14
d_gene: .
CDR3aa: ASSSGVRERYGELF

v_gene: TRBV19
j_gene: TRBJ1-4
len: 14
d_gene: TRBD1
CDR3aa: ASSNRGSATNEKLF

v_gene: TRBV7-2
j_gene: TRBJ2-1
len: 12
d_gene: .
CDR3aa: ASSGKGWNPEQF

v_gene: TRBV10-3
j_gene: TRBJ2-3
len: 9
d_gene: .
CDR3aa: AISESSTQY

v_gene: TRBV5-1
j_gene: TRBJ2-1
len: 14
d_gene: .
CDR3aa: ASSLGTASSYNEQF